These T cell receptor beta chains were read from a single sample in a study of T cell clonotyping in hematopoietic cell transplantation. The method was immunoSEQ multiplex PCR; TCRdb's version includes in-frame clones alone and lacks a portion of them. The data contain tens of thousands of clones, around 83% of them singletons. The source material was peripheral blood mononuclear cells, sampled before stem cell transplant. These receptors were obtained from a man aged 60 to 75 with myelodysplastic syndrome. Some clones in this sample may be carry-over from other donors' samples. Each CDR3 is given with its conserved first and last residue. A D gene is named only where the DNA matches it firmly. Clone size is given for some rows only: seen once, a few or many times, or a class if the clone is expanded.

CDR3 protein	CDR3 DNA	D gene	V gene	J gene	clone size
CASSLKRSSYEQYF	TGTGCCAGCAGTTTAAAGCGGAGCTCCTACGAGCAGTACTTC	NA	TRBV6-5	TRBJ2-7	NA
CASSNRFQETQYF	TGTGCCAGTAGTAATCGCTTTCAAGAGACCCAGTACTTC	NA	TRBV19	TRBJ2-5	NA
CASRKTMEGYTF	TGTGCCAGCAGGAAGACAATGGAGGGCTACACCTTC	NA	TRBV6-6	TRBJ1-2	NA
CASSGAVQTQYF	TGTGCCAGCAGTGGGGCCGTACAGACCCAGTACTTC	NA	TRBV11-3	TRBJ2-5	NA
CASRSLLGTGVTKNIQYF	TGCGCCAGCAGATCCTTGTTAGGGACAGGGGTAACCAAAAACATTCAGTACTTC	TRBD1	TRBV6-7	TRBJ2-4	NA
CASSLDPPGQGSNEQYF	TGCGCCAGCAGCTTGGATCCCCCGGGACAGGGCAGCAACGAGCAGTACTTC	TRBD1	TRBV5-1	TRBJ2-7	NA
CASSPFRGPMEQFF	TGTGCCAGCTCACCGTTTAGGGGGCCGATGGAGCAGTTCTTC	TRBD1	TRBV18	TRBJ2-1	NA
CATSRGDYEQYF	TGTGCCACCAGCAGAGGGGACTACGAGCAGTACTTC	NA	TRBV15	TRBJ2-7	few
CASRASGSDEQYF	TGTGCCAGCAGGGCTAGCGGGAGCGACGAGCAGTACTTC	TRBD2	TRBV11-3	TRBJ2-7	NA
CASSLRGGLETQYF	TGTGCCAGCAGCTTGCGGGGGGGCCTGGAGACCCAGTACTTC	TRBD2	TRBV7-9	TRBJ2-5	NA
CASSLGQGGNSPLHF	TGCGCCAGCAGCTTGGGTCAGGGCGGGAATTCACCCCTCCACTTT	NA	TRBV5-1	TRBJ1-6	once
CASSLDRANTEAFF	TGTGCCAGCAGCCTGGACAGGGCGAACACTGAAGCTTTCTTT	TRBD1	TRBV7-3	TRBJ1-1	NA
CASSTPSYHNSPLHF	TGTGCCAGCAGTACGCCGAGTTACCATAATTCACCCCTCCACTTT	NA	TRBV6-5	TRBJ1-6	NA
CASSARGAIPYEQYF	TGTGCCAGCAGCGCGCGGGGCGCGATTCCCTACGAGCAGTACTTC	NA	TRBV14	TRBJ2-7	few
CASSPDRGYQGSPLHF	TGTGCCAGCAGTCCTGACAGGGGGTATCAGGGTTCACCCCTCCACTTT	TRBD1	TRBV28	TRBJ1-6	NA
CAWSDPNSRGVAFF	TGTGCCTGGAGTGACCCTAATTCCAGGGGAGTAGCTTTCTTT	NA	TRBV30	TRBJ1-1	once
CASKLGTDFYYGYTF	TGCGCCAGCAAACTTGGGACAGACTTTTACTATGGCTACACCTTC	TRBD1	TRBV10-2	TRBJ1-2	NA